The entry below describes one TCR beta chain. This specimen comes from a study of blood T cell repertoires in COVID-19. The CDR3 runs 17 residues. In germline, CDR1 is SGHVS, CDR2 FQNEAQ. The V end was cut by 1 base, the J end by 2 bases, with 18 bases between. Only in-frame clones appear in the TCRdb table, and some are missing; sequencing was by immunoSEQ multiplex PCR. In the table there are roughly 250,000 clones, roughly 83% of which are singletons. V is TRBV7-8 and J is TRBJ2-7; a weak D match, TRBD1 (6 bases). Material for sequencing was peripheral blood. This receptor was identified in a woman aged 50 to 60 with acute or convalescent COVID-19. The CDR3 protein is CASSLVIRTDPAYEQYF. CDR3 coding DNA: TGTGCCAGCAGCTTAGTGATTAGGACAGACCCAGCCTACGAGCAGTACTTC.